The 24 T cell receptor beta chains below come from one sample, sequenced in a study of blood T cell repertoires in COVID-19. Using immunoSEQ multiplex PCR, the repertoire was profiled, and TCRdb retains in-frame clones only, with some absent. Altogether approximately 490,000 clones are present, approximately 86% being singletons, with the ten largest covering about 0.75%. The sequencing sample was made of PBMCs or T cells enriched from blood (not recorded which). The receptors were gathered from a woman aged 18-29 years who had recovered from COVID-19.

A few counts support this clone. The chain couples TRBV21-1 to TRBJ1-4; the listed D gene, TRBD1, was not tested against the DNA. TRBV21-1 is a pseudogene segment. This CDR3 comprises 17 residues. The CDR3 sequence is CASSNQLDRATNEKLFF. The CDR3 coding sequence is TGTGCCAGCAGCAATCAACTCGACAGGGCAACTAATGAAAAACTGTTTTTT.

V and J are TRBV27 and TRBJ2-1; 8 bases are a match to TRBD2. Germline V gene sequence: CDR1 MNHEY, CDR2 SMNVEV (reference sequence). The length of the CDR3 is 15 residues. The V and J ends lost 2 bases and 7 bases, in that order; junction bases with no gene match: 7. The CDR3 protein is CASSLRAGGSNEQFF. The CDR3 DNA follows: TGTGCCAGCAGTTTACGGGCGGGGGGTTCGAATGAGCAGTTCTTC.

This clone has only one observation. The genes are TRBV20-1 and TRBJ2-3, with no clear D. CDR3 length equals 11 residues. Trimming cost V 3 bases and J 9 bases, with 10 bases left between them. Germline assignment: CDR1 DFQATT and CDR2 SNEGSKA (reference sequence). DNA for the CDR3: TGCAGTGCTAGTGATCAGATAACGCAGTATTTT. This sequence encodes CSASDQITQYF.

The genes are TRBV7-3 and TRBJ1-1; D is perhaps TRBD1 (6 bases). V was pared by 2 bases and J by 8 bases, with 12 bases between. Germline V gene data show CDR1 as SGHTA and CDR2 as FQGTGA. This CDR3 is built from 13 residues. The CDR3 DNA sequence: TGTGCCAGCAGCTTAGAGGTGGGGGCCGAAGCTTTCTTT. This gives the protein CASSLEVGAEAFF.

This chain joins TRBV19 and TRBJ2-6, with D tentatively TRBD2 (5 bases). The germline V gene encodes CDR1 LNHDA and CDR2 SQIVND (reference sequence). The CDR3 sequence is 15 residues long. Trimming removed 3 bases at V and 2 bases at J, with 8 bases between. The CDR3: CASSIEGAGANVLTF. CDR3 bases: TGTGCCAGTAGTATTGAGGGAGCTGGGGCCAACGTCCTGACTTTC. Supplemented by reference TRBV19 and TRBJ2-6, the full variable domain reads DGGITQSPKYLFRKEGQNVTLSCEQNLNHDAMYWYRQDPGQGLRLIYYSQIVNDFQKGDIAEGYSVSREKKESFPLTVTSAQKNPTAFYLCASSIEGAGANVLTFGAGSRLTVL.

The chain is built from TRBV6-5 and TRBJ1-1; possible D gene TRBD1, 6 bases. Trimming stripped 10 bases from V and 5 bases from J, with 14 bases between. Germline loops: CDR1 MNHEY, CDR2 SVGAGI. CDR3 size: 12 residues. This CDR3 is CATYPRGTEAFF. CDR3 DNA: TGTGCCACCTACCCTAGGGGGACTGAAGCTTTCTTT.

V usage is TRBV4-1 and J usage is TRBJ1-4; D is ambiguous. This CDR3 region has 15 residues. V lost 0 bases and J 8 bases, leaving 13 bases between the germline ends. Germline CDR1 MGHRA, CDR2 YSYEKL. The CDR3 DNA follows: TGCGCCAGCAGCCAAGAAGGTCGGCGGGCGGAAAAACTGTTTTTT. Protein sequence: CASSQEGRRAEKLFF.

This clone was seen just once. The CDR3 nucleotides read TGCGCCAGCAGCCGAAGAGTCGAGGGAGAGACCCAGTACTTC. Its translation is CASSRRVEGETQYF. The rearrangement joins TRBV4-1 to TRBJ2-5, with a weak D call TRBD2 (5 bases). The length of the CDR3 is 14 residues. The V gene's germline CDR1 is MGHRA and CDR2 YSYEKL. Trimming took off 4 bases at V and 4 bases at J, with 13 bases between the two ends.

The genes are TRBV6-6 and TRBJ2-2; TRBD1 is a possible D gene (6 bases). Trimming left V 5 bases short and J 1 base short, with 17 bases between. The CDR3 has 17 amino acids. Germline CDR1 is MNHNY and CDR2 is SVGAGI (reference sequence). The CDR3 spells CASSPNTGSLNTGELFF. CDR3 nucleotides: TGTGCCAGCAGTCCAAATACAGGGAGTTTGAACACCGGGGAGCTGTTTTTT.

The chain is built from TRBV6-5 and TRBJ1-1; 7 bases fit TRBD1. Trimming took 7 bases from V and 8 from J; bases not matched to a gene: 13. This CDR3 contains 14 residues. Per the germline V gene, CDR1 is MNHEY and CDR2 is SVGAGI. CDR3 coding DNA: TGTGCCAGCACCACGACAGGGACCTGGGGCGAAGCTTTCTTT. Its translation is CASTTTGTWGEAFF.

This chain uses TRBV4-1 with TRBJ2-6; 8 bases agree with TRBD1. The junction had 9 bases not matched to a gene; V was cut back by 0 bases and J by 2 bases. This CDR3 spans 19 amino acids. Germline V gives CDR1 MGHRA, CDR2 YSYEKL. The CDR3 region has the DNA TGCGCCAGCAGCCAAGATCCGGGACAGGCTGCTACTGGGGCCAACGTCCTGACTTTC. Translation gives CASSQDPGQAATGANVLTF.

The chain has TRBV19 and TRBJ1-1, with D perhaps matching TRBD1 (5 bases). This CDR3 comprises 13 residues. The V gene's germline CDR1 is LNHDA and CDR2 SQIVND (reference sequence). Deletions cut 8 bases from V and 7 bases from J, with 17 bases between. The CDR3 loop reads CASSTRVSGEAFF. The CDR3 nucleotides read TGTGCCAGTTCCACCAGGGTGTCTGGTGAAGCTTTCTTT.

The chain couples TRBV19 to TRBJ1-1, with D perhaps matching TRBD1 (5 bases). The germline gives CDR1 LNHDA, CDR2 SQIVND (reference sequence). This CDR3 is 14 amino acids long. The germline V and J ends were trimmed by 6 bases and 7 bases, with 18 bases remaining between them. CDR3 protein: CASRATRQQVEAFF. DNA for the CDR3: TGTGCCAGTAGAGCCACCCGGCAACAGGTTGAAGCTTTCTTT.

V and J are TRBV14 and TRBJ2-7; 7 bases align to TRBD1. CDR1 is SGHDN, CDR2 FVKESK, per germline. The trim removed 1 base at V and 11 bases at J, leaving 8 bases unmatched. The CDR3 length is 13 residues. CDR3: CASSQVTGRMEYF. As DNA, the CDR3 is TGTGCCAGCAGCCAAGTGACAGGGCGGATGGAGTACTTC.

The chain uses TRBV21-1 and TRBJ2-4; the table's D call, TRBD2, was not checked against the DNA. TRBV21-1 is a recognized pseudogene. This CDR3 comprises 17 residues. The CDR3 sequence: CASSKLSGGVAKNIQYF. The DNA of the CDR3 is TGTGCCAGCAGCAAACTGAGCGGGGGGGTAGCCAAAAACATTCAGTACTTC.

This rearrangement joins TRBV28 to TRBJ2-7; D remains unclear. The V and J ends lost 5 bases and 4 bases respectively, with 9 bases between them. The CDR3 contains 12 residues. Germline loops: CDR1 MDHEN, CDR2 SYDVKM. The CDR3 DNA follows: TGTGCCAGCAGTCCCCCCATGTACGAGCAGTACTTC. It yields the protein CASSPPMYEQYF.

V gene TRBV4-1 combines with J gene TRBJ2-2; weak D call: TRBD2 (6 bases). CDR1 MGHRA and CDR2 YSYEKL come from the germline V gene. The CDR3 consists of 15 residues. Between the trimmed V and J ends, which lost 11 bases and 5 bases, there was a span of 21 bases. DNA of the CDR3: TGCGCCCGGAGGGTGACAACTATCTGGACCGGGGAGCTGTTTTTT. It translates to CARRVTTIWTGELFF.

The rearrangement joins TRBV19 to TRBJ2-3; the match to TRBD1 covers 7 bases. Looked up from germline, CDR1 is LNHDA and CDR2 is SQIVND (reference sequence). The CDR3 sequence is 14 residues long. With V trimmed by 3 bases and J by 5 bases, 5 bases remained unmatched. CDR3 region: CASSIETGIDTQYF. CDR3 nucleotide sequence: TGTGCCAGTAGTATTGAGACAGGGATAGATACGCAGTATTTT.

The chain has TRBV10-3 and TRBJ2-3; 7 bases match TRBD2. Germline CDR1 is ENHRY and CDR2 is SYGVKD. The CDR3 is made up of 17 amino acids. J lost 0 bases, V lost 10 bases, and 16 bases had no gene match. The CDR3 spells CATSGAGRDSSTDTQYF. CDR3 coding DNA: TGTGCCACCTCGGGAGCGGGGCGGGACTCTAGCACAGATACGCAGTATTTT.

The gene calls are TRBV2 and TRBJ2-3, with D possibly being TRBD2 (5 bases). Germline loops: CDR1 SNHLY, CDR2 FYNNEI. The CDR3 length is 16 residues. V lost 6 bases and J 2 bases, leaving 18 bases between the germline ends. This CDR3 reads CASSGEGLGPTDTQYF. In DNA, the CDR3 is TGTGCCAGCAGCGGTGAAGGACTCGGCCCCACAGATACGCAGTATTTT.

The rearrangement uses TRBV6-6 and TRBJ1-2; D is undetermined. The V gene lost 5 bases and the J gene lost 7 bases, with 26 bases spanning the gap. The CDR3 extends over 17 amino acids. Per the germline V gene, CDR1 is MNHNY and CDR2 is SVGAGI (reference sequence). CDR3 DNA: TGTGCCAGCAGTCCTCAAAACCGGGCCCCTAGCGGCTCTGGCTACACCTTC. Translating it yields CASSPQNRAPSGSGYTF.

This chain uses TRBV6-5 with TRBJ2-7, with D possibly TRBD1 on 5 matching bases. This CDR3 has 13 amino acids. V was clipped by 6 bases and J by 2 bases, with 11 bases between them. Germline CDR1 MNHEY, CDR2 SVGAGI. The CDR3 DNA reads TGTGCCAGCAGCCCGACAGTTACCTACGAGCAGTACTTC. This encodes CASSPTVTYEQYF.

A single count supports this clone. This chain's CDR3 is CASSVVGGDSGVSGANVLTF. The CDR3 DNA sequence: TGTGCCAGCAGTGTAGTCGGTGGGGACTCCGGCGTGTCTGGGGCCAACGTCCTGACTTTC. The chain uses TRBV2 and TRBJ2-6; D is perhaps TRBD2 (6 bases). V was clipped by 4 bases and J by 1 base, with 23 bases between them. The germline gives CDR1 SNHLY, CDR2 FYNNEI. The CDR3 totals 20 residues.

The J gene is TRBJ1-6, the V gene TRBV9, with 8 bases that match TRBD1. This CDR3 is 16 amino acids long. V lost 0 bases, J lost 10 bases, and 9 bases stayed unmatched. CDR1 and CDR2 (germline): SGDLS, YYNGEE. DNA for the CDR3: TGTGCCAGCAGCGTAGAGAGGACAGGGACTGGATCACCCCTCCACTTT. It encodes CASSVERTGTGSPLHF.